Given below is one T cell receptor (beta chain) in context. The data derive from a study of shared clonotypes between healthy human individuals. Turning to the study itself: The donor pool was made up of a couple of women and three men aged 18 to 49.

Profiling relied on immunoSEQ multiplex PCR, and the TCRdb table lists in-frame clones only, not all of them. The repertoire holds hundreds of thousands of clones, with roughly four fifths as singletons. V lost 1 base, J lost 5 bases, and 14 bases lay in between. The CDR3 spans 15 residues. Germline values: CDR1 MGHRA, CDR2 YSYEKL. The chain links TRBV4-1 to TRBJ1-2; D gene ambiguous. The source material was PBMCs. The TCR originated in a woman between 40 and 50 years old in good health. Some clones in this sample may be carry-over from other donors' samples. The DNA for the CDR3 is TGCGCCAGCAGCCAAGGAAATGATATTCGTTATGGCTACACCTTC. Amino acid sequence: CASSQGNDIRYGYTF.